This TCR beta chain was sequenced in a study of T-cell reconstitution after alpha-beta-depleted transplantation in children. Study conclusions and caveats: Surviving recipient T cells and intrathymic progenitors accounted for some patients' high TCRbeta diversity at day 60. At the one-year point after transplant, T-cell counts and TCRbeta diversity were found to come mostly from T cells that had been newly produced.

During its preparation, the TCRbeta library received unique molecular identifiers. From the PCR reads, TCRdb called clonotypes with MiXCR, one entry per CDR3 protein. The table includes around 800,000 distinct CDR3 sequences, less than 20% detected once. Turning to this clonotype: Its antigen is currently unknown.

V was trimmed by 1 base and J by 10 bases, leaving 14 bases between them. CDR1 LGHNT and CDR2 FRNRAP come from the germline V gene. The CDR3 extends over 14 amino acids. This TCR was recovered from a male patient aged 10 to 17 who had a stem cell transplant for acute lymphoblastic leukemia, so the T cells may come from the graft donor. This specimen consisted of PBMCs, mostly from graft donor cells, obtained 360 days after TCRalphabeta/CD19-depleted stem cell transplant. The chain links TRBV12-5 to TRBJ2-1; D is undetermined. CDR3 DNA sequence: TGTGCTAGTGGTTTGGGATCGGCCCCTTGGGAGCAGTTCTTC. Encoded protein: CASGLGSAPWEQFF.